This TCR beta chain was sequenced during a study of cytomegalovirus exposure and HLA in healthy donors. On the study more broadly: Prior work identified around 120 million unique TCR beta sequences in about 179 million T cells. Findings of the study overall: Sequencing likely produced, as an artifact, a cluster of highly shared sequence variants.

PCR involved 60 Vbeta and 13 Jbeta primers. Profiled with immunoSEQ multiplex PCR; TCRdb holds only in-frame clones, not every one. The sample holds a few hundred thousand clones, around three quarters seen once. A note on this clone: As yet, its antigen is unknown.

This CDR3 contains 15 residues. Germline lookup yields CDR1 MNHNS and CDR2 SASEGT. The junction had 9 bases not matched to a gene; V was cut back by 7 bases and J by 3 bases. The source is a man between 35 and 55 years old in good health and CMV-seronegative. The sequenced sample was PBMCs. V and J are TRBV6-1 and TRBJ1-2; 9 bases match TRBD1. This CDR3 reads CASTESTGGYYGYTF. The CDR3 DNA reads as TGTGCCAGCACAGAAAGCACAGGGGGCTACTATGGCTACACCTTC.